This TCR beta chain emerged from a study of STAT5B mutations in CD4+ large granular lymphocyte leukemia. The study, taken as a whole, reports: Without HLA matching, higher CD4+ than CD8+ T-LGLL clonality could reflect small sample size. Top patient clones used TRBV06 genes more often: 8/27 versus 2/35 in controls. Without putative leukemic clones, patient CD4-sorted repertoires remained more clonal than healthy CD4+ repertoires.

The CDR3 length is 15 residues. Germline CDR1 SNHLY, CDR2 FYNNEI. The germline V and J ends were trimmed by 6 bases and 8 bases, with 22 bases remaining between them. Concerning this clone: Its antigen is still unknown.

Per the original data handling: The detection floor for productive clonotype frequency was 2.59 x 10-5. TCRdb keeps only in-frame clones here, not all; method: immunoSEQ multiplex PCR. D and trimming were read from the DNA, whereas the V and J calls and clone size are those reported in that table. The data contain roughly 30,000 clones, 65% to 85% of them singletons. The rearrangement joins TRBV2 to TRBJ1-2, with D perhaps matching TRBD1 (6 bases). The source material was CD4+ T cells from blood buffy coats. This clonotype originated in a human donor in good health. CDR3 DNA: TGTGCCAGCAGCTTTGAGGGGGAGGGGCTTTGGGGCTACACCTTC. It codes for CASSFEGEGLWGYTF. Supplemented by reference TRBV2 and TRBJ1-2, the full variable domain reads EPEVTQTPSHQVTQMGQEVILRCVPISNHLYFYWYRQILGQKVEFLVSFYNNEISEKSEIFDDQFSVERPDGSNFTLKIRSTKLEDSAMYFCASSFEGEGLWGYTFGSGTRLTVV.